This T cell receptor beta chain was identified in a study of graft-versus-host responses after intestinal transplantation. Points from the study as a whole: Within allografts, high graft-versus-host to host-versus-graft clonal ratios were seen among patients with graft-donor T cell macrochimerism. Present in recipient marrow, GvH clones included some that appeared first in ileum or blood.

For this clone: The antigen remains undetermined.

Germline lookup yields CDR1 KGHSH and CDR2 LQKENI. V lost 3 bases and J lost 1; bases outside the gene matches: 5. This CDR3 region has 15 residues. Libraries were prepared by immunoSEQ multiplex PCR; TCRdb keeps only in-frame clonotypes and omits some of them. The sample has roughly 40,000 clones, 89% seen once. The sequences come from PBMCs, collected roughly 270 days after transplant. The chain combines TRBV18 with TRBJ1-1; TRBD1 matches 7 bases. The source is a human patient who received an intestinal transplant, so some T cells may come from the graft donor. For the CDR3, the DNA is TGTGCCAGCTCACCCAGACAGGGACAGAACACTGAAGCTTTCTTT. Residues: CASSPRQGQNTEAFF.